These 8 T cell receptor beta chains were sequenced from one sample in a study of blood T cell repertoires in COVID-19. Assay: immunoSEQ multiplex PCR; the TCRdb copy retains only in-frame clones and omits some. In the table there are under 200,000 clones, approximately 91% of which are singletons. The sequenced material came from peripheral blood. The receptor source for this set is a young man with acute or convalescent COVID-19.

The rearrangement joins TRBV19 to TRBJ1-2; a weak D match, TRBD1 (6 bases). There are 15 residues in the CDR3. CDR1 is LNHDA, CDR2 SQIVND, per germline (reference sequence). Trimming shortened V by 7 bases and J by 3 bases, and 18 bases separated the two germline ends. The CDR3 DNA reads TGTGCCAGTAACCGAGCAACAGGGACGGACTATGGCTACACCTTC. Translation: CASNRATGTDYGYTF.

The rearrangement uses TRBV3-1 (or the pseudogene TRBV3-2) and TRBJ2-1; D remains ambiguous. Trimming pared 0 bases from V and 2 bases from J, leaving 11 bases between. This CDR3 has 16 amino acids. The V gene's germline CDR1 is LGHDT and CDR2 YNNKEL (reference sequence). The CDR3 DNA follows: TGTGCCAGCAGCCAAGAAATTCTAGGTCCCTACAATGAGCAGTTCTTC. This sequence encodes CASSQEILGPYNEQFF.

This chain uses TRBV30 with TRBJ1-1; tentative D call: TRBD1 (5 bases). Germline CDR1 and CDR2: GTSNPN and SVGIG (reference sequence). CDR3 length: 15 residues. Between the trimmed V and J ends, which lost 5 bases and 3 bases, there was a span of 19 bases. The CDR3 is CAWSTDHGRDTEAFF. The CDR3 bases are TGTGCCTGGTCGACAGACCATGGTCGGGACACTGAAGCTTTCTTT.

V usage is TRBV19 and J usage is TRBJ1-1; 12 bases are a match to TRBD1. Germline values: CDR1 LNHDA, CDR2 SQIVND (reference sequence). This CDR3 spans 19 amino acids. The V and J ends lost 4 bases and 3 bases, in that order; junction bases with no gene match: 15. The CDR3 sequence is CASSSGFGTGGFRDTEAFF. CDR3 DNA sequence: TGTGCCAGTAGTAGTGGCTTCGGGACAGGGGGCTTTCGGGACACTGAAGCTTTCTTT.

This chain connects TRBV27 to TRBJ2-7; 8 bases match TRBD2. Per the germline V gene, CDR1 is MNHEY and CDR2 is SMNVEV (reference sequence). The V segment lost 8 bases and the J segment 5 bases; nucleotides outside the gene matches: 11. The CDR3 is made up of 14 amino acids. This CDR3 reads CASGLSGGRNEQYF. In DNA, the CDR3 is TGTGCCAGCGGGCTCAGCGGGGGCAGGAACGAGCAGTACTTC.

The rearrangement links TRBV28 to TRBJ2-3; 8 positions agree with TRBD2. Losses at the gene ends were 3 bases for V and 1 base for J; bases not matched to a gene: 3. CDR1 and CDR2 from the germline V gene are MDHEN and SYDVKM. This CDR3 is built from 15 residues. CDR3 loop: CASSFIGGGTDTQYF. The CDR3 region has the DNA TGTGCCAGCAGTTTCATCGGGGGGGGCACAGATACGCAGTATTTT.

CDR3 region: CASSALAVSPLHF. Written as DNA, the CDR3 is TGTGCCAGCAGTGCCTTGGCAGTTTCACCCCTCCACTTT. J is TRBJ1-6 and V is TRBV7-2, with no clear D. The germline CDR1 and CDR2 sequences are SGHTA and FQGNSA. Trimming left V 6 bases short and J 9 bases short, with 12 bases between. The CDR3 has 13 amino acids.

A few counts support this clone. V is TRBV2 and J is TRBJ1-1; D ambiguous. Trimming removed 6 bases from V and 1 base from J, with 9 bases in between. Germline assignment: CDR1 SNHLY and CDR2 FYNNEI. The CDR3 consists of 13 residues. For the CDR3, the DNA is TGTGCCAGCAGAGAGGAACAGAACACTGAAGCTTTCTTT. This codes for CASREEQNTEAFF. Looking up the rest from reference TRBV2 and TRBJ1-1 gives the full variable domain: EPEVTQTPSHQVTQMGQEVILRCVPISNHLYFYWYRQILGQKVEFLVSFYNNEISEKSEIFDDQFSVERPDGSNFTLKIRSTKLEDSAMYFCASREEQNTEAFFGQGTRLTVV.